One sample yielded the 29 T cell receptor beta chains listed below, sequenced in a study of blood T cells in healthy people across ages. It was with a sample-barcoded 5' primer and a J-beta primer mix that a second PCR of about 7 to 12 cycles was run. TCRdb reanalysed the 5' RACE reads using MiXCR and keeps one entry per CDR3 protein. The sample records about 1 million distinct CDR3 sequences, around 45% being singletons. Sequencing input: blood. These TCRs come from an older woman in good health.

This clonotype has just a few counts. V usage is TRBV12-3 or TRBV12-4 and J usage is TRBJ2-1; D possibly corresponds to TRBD1 (5 bases). The CDR3 length is 11 residues. V dropped 6 bases and J dropped 12 bases, with 12 bases sitting between them. The CDR3 DNA sequence: TGTGCCAGCAGCCTTGGACAAGGGCAGTTCTTC. It codes for CASSLGQGQFF.

This clonotype came up a few times. The chain recombines TRBV29-1 with TRBJ2-5; TRBD1 matches at 9 bases. V shed 3 bases and J 2 bases; nucleotides not matched to a gene: 4. This CDR3 spans 14 amino acids. Germline CDR1 and CDR2: SQVTM and ANQGSEA. This chain's CDR3 is CSVDGDRGQETQYF. In DNA, the CDR3 is TGCAGCGTTGACGGCGACAGGGGGCAAGAGACCCAGTACTTC.

This chain joins TRBV7-3 and TRBJ2-3, with TRBD2 as a possible D gene (6 bases). Trimming removed 5 bases at V and 5 bases at J, with 17 bases between. This CDR3 spans 15 amino acids. Per germline, CDR1 SGHTA and CDR2 FQGTGA. Here the CDR3 reads CASSPQTSRRDTQYF. In nucleotides, the CDR3 is TGTGCCAGCAGCCCCCAGACTAGTCGGAGAGATACGCAGTATTTT.

The chain combines TRBV15 with TRBJ2-3; no reliable D call. Germline V lookup: CDR1 LNHNV, CDR2 YYDKDF (reference sequence). Trimming removed 5 bases at V and 6 bases at J, with 18 bases between. The CDR3 is made up of 15 amino acids. This CDR3 reads CATSLSLRVTDTQYF. The CDR3 DNA reads TGTGCCACCAGCTTAAGCCTTAGGGTAACGGATACGCAGTATTTT.

J is TRBJ2-5 and V is TRBV20-1; 10 nucleotides match TRBD2. The DNA end is a closer match to TRBJ2-7, so the J assignment may be wrong. CDR3 length: 14 residues. Germline V gives CDR1 DFQATT, CDR2 SNEGSKA (reference sequence). The CDR3 bases are TGCAGTGCTAGAGCTAGCGGGAGTTTGTACGAGCAGTACTTC. Protein: CSARASGSLYEQYF.

The gene calls are TRBV13 and TRBJ2-3, with 11 bases that match TRBD2. The germline CDR1 and CDR2 sequences are PRHDT and FYEKMQ (reference sequence). The CDR3 spans 17 residues. The ends lost 4 bases at V and 3 bases at J; junction bases unmatched: 9. DNA of the CDR3: TGTGCCAGCAGCTCACTCACCGGGACTAGCGGTACAGATACGCAGTATTTT. This translates into CASSSLTGTSGTDTQYF.

This clonotype occurred a few times. The V gene is TRBV7-6, the J gene TRBJ2-1, with TRBD2 matching 8 bases. The CDR3 covers 16 residues. The germline gives CDR1 SGHVS, CDR2 FNYEAQ. V was pared by 2 bases and J by 7 bases, with 10 bases of the junction left unmatched. CDR3: CASSLLPGLDANEQFF. CDR3 nucleotides: TGTGCCAGCAGCTTACTTCCGGGACTAGATGCGAATGAGCAGTTCTTC.

The gene calls are TRBV5-5 and TRBJ2-7, with unresolved D. Germline V gene data show CDR1 as SGHKS and CDR2 as YYEKEE (reference sequence). Trimming removed 0 bases at V and 0 bases at J, with 13 bases between. This CDR3 region has 16 residues. For the CDR3, the DNA is TGTGCCAGCAGCTTGGAGGGTGGGCACTCCTCCTACGAGCAGTACTTC. Protein sequence: CASSLEGGHSSYEQYF.

This clonotype was detected a few times. CDR3 residues: CASRPGLAGAVQYF. In DNA form, the CDR3 reads TGTGCCAGCAGACCGGGACTAGCGGGAGCGGTGCAGTACTTC. This sequence joins TRBV28 and TRBJ2-7, with 14 bases that match TRBD2. In germline, CDR1 is MDHEN, CDR2 SYDVKM. The J segment lost 9 bases and the V segment lost 6 bases, leaving 7 bases of the junction unmatched. The CDR3 sequence is 14 residues long.

This chain connects TRBV10-3 to TRBJ2-7, with TRBD2 matching over 7 bases. V gave up 5 bases and J gave up 0 bases; unmatched junction bases: 10. The germline V gene encodes CDR1 ENHRY and CDR2 SYGVKD. There are 16 residues in the CDR3. CDR3 sequence reads: CAISRRGDESSYEQYF. Here the CDR3 DNA reads TGTGCCATCAGTCGCCGGGGGGATGAAAGCTCCTACGAGCAGTACTTC.

This clonotype was seen a few times. CDR3 DNA: TGTGCCAGCAGCTTGTTTGGGGGTCCCAACACCGGGGAGCTGTTTTTT. It translates to CASSLFGGPNTGELFF. The chain recombines TRBV5-5 with TRBJ2-2; tentatively, D is TRBD1 or TRBD2 (5 bases each). Germline loops: CDR1 SGHKS, CDR2 YYEKEE (reference sequence). Trimming took 1 base from V and 2 from J, leaving 12 bases between them. The CDR3 length is 16 residues.

This clonotype appeared a single time. The rearrangement links TRBV11-2 to TRBJ2-3; D assignment may be TRBD1 or TRBD2 (6 bases each). Germline V gives CDR1 SGHAT, CDR2 FQNNGV. The V end lost 8 bases, the J end lost 7 bases, and 22 bases lay between the germline ends. The CDR3 length is 15 residues. In DNA, the CDR3 is TGTGCCAGCGCCTCGGGGGCCAGAGCTTCCCATACGCAGTATTTT. Translation: CASASGARASHTQYF.

The chain couples TRBV15 to TRBJ2-3, with D maybe TRBD2 (6 bases). The germline V gene has CDR1 LNHNV and CDR2 YYDKDF (reference sequence). The CDR3 consists of 15 residues. V lost 2 bases, J lost 0 bases, and 9 bases lay in between. CDR3 residues: CATSRLARSTDTQYF. CDR3 coding DNA: TGTGCCACCAGCAGACTAGCGCGGAGCACAGATACGCAGTATTTT.

This sequence joins TRBV30 and TRBJ1-5, with TRBD1 as a possible D gene (5 bases). CDR1 and CDR2 from the germline V gene are GTSNPN and SVGIG (reference sequence). The CDR3 loop spans 16 amino acids. CDR3 in amino acids: CAKQKGRGGPNQPQHF. The DNA of the CDR3 is TGTGCTAAACAAAAGGGTAGGGGAGGGCCCAATCAGCCCCAGCATTTT.

This clonotype has more than one count but fewer than ten. The rearrangement joins TRBV2 to TRBJ2-5; 7 bases map to TRBD1. Germline V gives CDR1 SNHLY, CDR2 FYNNEI. After removal of 3 bases from V and 5 bases from J, the junction contained 9 bases not matched to a gene. This CDR3 has 15 amino acids. The CDR3 loop is CASSDQGVSLETQYF. In DNA, the CDR3 is TGTGCCAGCAGTGACCAGGGGGTTTCTTTGGAGACCCAGTACTTC.

The chain carries TRBV25-1 and TRBJ1-6, with unresolved D. Looked up from germline, CDR1 is MGHDK and CDR2 is SYGVNS. The CDR3 sequence is 17 residues long. The V and J ends lost 2 bases and 5 bases respectively, with 16 bases between them. CDR3 in DNA: TGTGCCAGCAGTGAAGGGGTAGTGGAGTCTAATAATTCACCCCTCCACTTT. It specifies CASSEGVVESNNSPLHF. The complete variable domain, with remaining parts taken from reference TRBV25-1 and TRBJ1-6, reads EADIYQTPRYLVIGTGKKITLECSQTMGHDKMYWYQQDPGMELHLIHYSYGVNSTEKGDLSSESTVSRIRTEHFPLTLESARPSHTSQYLCASSEGVVESNNSPLHFGNGTRLTVT.

V usage is TRBV28 and J usage is TRBJ2-3; maybe TRBD1 (6 bases). This CDR3 has 16 residues. Germline CDR1 and CDR2: MDHEN and SYDVKM. With 5 bases removed from V and 0 bases from J, the gap between germline ends came to 15 bases. CDR3 sequence reads: CASSRTQGFSTDTQYF. CDR3 bases: TGTGCCAGCAGTCGTACCCAGGGGTTTAGCACAGATACGCAGTATTTT.

About this clonotype itself: Germline is not matched at one junction end, which may reflect a read error. The chain employs TRBV6-1 and TRBJ1-2; D not resolved. The germline V gene encodes CDR1 MNHNS and CDR2 SASEGT. The CDR3 contains 15 residues. The DNA of the CDR3 is TGTGCCAGCAGTGAATACGGGGAGGAAGTCTATAGCTACACCTTC. Amino acid sequence: CASSEYGEEVYSYTF.

The V gene is TRBV13, the J gene TRBJ2-1; D call uncertain. Germline CDR1 and CDR2: PRHDT and FYEKMQ (reference sequence). The CDR3 is 15 amino acids. Deletions cut 0 bases from V and 10 bases from J, with 16 bases between. The CDR3 spells CASSLGLGTAYEQFF. Here the CDR3 DNA reads TGTGCCAGCAGCTTAGGCCTCGGAACAGCCTACGAGCAGTTCTTC. Variable domain in full (rest from reference TRBV13 and TRBJ2-1): AAGVIQSPRHLIKEKRETATLKCYPIPRHDTVYWYQQGPGQDPQFLISFYEKMQSDKGSIPDRFSAQQFSDYHSELNMSSLELGDSALYFCASSLGLGTAYEQFFGPGTRLTVL.

This clonotype was seen only a few times. The CDR3 nucleotides read TGTGCCAGCAGAAATGCGGGGTCCTACGAGCAGTACTTC. Amino acid sequence: CASRNAGSYEQYF. V and J are TRBV6-1 and TRBJ2-4; D is possibly TRBD2 (6 bases). The J call is in doubt because the DNA end fits TRBJ2-7 better. Per the germline V gene, CDR1 is MNHNS and CDR2 is SASEGT. CDR3 length: 13 amino acids.

Only a few counts were recorded for this clonotype. The CDR3 loop is CASSRPGLSTRTDTQYF. Here the CDR3 DNA reads TGTGCCAGCAGTAGACCGGGACTATCCACTCGCACAGATACGCAGTATTTT. The rearrangement links TRBV6-2 or TRBV6-3 to TRBJ2-3, with 7 bases that match TRBD2. The CDR3 loop spans 17 amino acids. Germline CDR1 MNHEY, CDR2 SVGEGT. V lost 5 bases and J lost 1; bases outside the gene matches: 12.

The rearrangement links TRBV6-1 to TRBJ2-1; D is perhaps TRBD1 or TRBD2 (6 bases each). The V gene lost 6 bases and the J gene lost 7 bases, with 19 bases spanning the gap. CDR3 length: 15 residues. Germline V lookup: CDR1 MNHNS, CDR2 SASEGT. CDR3 sequence reads: CASSEYRGLVNEQFF. CDR3 nucleotide sequence: TGTGCCAGCAGCGAATACCGGGGGCTAGTTAATGAGCAGTTCTTC.

V and J are TRBV27 and TRBJ2-6; 7 nucleotides align to TRBD1. The ends lost 8 bases at V and 3 bases at J; junction bases unmatched: 13. Germline CDR1 MNHEY, CDR2 SMNVEV (reference sequence). There are 17 residues in the CDR3. For the CDR3, the DNA is TGTGCCAGCCGAGATCCGGGACAGTTAGGTGGGGCCAACGTCCTGACTTTC. Its translation: CASRDPGQLGGANVLTF.

The chain uses TRBV6-1 and TRBJ2-5; D is unresolved. CDR3 length equals 15 residues. Germline loops: CDR1 MNHNS, CDR2 SASEGT. With 7 bases removed from V and 2 bases from J, the gap between germline ends came to 17 bases. This CDR3 is CASTLEPRSQETQYF. The CDR3 DNA reads as TGTGCCAGCACACTGGAGCCGCGGTCTCAAGAGACCCAGTACTTC.

In the case of this clonotype: Since a much larger clone is just one base distant, this may be a read error. V usage is TRBV10-3 and J usage is TRBJ2-5; TRBD2 matches at 9 bases. Germline CDR1 ENHRY, CDR2 SYGVKD. The junction had 12 bases not matched to a gene; V was cut back by 6 bases and J by 7 bases. The CDR3 loop spans 15 amino acids. The CDR3 region has the DNA TGTGCCATCAGCGAAGCGGCTAGCGGGAAGGTGACCCAGTACTTC. Translation gives CAISEAASGKVTQYF.

The table lists this clonotype with many counts. The V and J genes are TRBV6-6 and TRBJ2-3, with D tentatively TRBD1 or TRBD2 (5 bases each). The germline V gene has CDR1 MNHNY and CDR2 SVGAGI (reference sequence). Trimming cost V 1 base and J 4 bases, with 9 bases left between them. CDR3 length: 14 residues. The DNA for the CDR3 is TGTGCCAGCAGTTACTGGGGGTCAGCAGATACGCAGTATTTT. Translation: CASSYWGSADTQYF.

Only a few counts were recorded for this clonotype. This sequence joins TRBV7-9 and TRBJ1-2; D perhaps matches TRBD1 (5 bases). Germline-derived CDR1 and CDR2 are SEHNR and FQNEAQ (reference sequence). The length of the CDR3 is 14 residues. V lost 6 bases and J lost 0, with 11 bases in between. CDR3 in amino acids: CASRQEHTNYGYTF. Here the CDR3 DNA reads TGTGCCAGCAGACAGGAGCATACTAACTATGGCTACACCTTC.

A word on this clonotype: The DNA is omitted, as the CDR3 cannot be located on it reliably, and the CDR3 follows TCRdb's listing. The rearrangement uses TRBV27 and TRBJ2-1; TRBD2, the table's D call, lacks a check against the DNA. Per germline, CDR1 MNHEY and CDR2 SMNVEV (reference sequence). The CDR3 extends over 18 residues, inclusive of both ends. CDR3 amino acids: CASSTSILAGDALNEQFF.

This clonotype has at least ten counts. This chain connects TRBV20-1 to TRBJ2-5; D gene uncertain. The CDR3 runs 10 residues. CDR1 is DFQATT and CDR2 is SNEGSKA in the germline V gene (reference sequence). V lost 1 base to trimming and J lost 4 bases, with 1 base between them. CDR3 nucleotides: TGCAGTGCTAGAGCAGAGACCCAGTACTTC. Its protein product is CSARAETQYF.